A single sample gave rise to the 12 T cell receptor beta chains below, sequenced in a study of cytomegalovirus exposure and HLA in healthy donors. PCR employed 60 Vbeta and 13 Jbeta primers. Method: immunoSEQ multiplex PCR; TCRdb's copy keeps in-frame clones and lacks some. The profile covers fewer than 250,000 clones, with 65% to 85% appearing a single time and roughly 1.7% taken by the ten largest. Sequencing was done on a sample of PBMCs. Source of these receptors: a man aged 35 to 55 in good health and CMV-seropositive.

This clone was picked up one time. This chain links TRBV15 with TRBJ2-7; 10 nucleotides agree with TRBD2. This CDR3 region has 15 residues. V lost 5 bases to trimming and J lost 2 bases; unmatched junction nucleotides: 6. Germline CDR1 reads LNHNV; CDR2 reads YYDKDF (reference sequence). The CDR3 here is CATSQGTSATYEQYF. CDR3 DNA sequence: TGTGCCACCAGCCAAGGGACTAGCGCTACCTACGAGCAGTACTTC.

This clone was counted a few times. The chain uses TRBV7-9 and TRBJ2-7, with 11 bases fitting TRBD2. This CDR3 has 16 amino acids. Germline V gives CDR1 SEHNR, CDR2 FQNEAQ (reference sequence). V lost 2 bases, J lost 3 bases, and 6 bases stayed unmatched. This CDR3 is CASSLTSGGIFYEQYF. The CDR3 nucleotides read TGTGCCAGCAGCTTAACTAGCGGGGGAATTTTCTACGAGCAGTACTTC. Together with reference TRBV7-9 and TRBJ2-7, the CDR3 gives the full variable domain: DTGVSQNPRHKITKRGQNVTFRCDPISEHNRLYWYRQTLGQGPEFLTYFQNEAQLEKSRLLSDRFSAERPKGSFSTLEIQRTEQGDSAMYLCASSLTSGGIFYEQYFGPGTRLTVT.

This chain links TRBV19 with TRBJ2-3, with D perhaps TRBD1 (5 bases). The germline V gene has CDR1 LNHDA and CDR2 SQIVND (reference sequence). Trimming left V 7 bases short and J 4 bases short, with 12 bases between. This CDR3 has 13 residues. The CDR3 sequence is CASNRQLADTQYF. The CDR3 nucleotides are TGTGCCAGTAACCGACAGTTGGCAGATACGCAGTATTTT.

The chain uses TRBV5-1 and TRBJ1-2, with 7 bases that match TRBD1. After removal of 0 bases from V and 7 bases from J, the junction contained 6 bases not matched to a gene. Per the germline V gene, CDR1 is SGHRS and CDR2 is YFSETQ. This CDR3 comprises 14 residues. The CDR3 DNA is TGCGCCAGCAGCTTGGTGGAGGGGGCTGCTGGCTACACCTTC. It is translated as CASSLVEGAAGYTF.

This rearrangement joins TRBV7-6 to TRBJ2-3; TRBD1 agrees at 7 bases. The CDR3 runs 14 residues. The ends lost 4 bases at V and 3 bases at J; junction bases unmatched: 4. CDR1 is SGHVS and CDR2 is FNYEAQ in the germline V gene. The CDR3 DNA reads as TGTGCCAGCAGCTGGGGACAGTTAACAGATACGCAGTATTTT. Protein product: CASSWGQLTDTQYF.

The chain carries TRBV28 and TRBJ2-2; 9 nucleotides align to TRBD1. This CDR3 comprises 17 residues. CDR1 MDHEN and CDR2 SYDVKM come from the germline V gene. J gave up 3 bases and V 1 base, and 6 bases lay outside the gene matches. The CDR3 sequence is CASSLLDRGRDTGELFF. In DNA, the CDR3 is TGTGCCAGCAGTTTATTAGACAGGGGGAGGGACACCGGGGAGCTGTTTTTT.

The V gene is TRBV6-1, the J gene TRBJ2-3, with 10 positions matching TRBD2. The CDR3 covers 18 residues. The J segment lost 6 bases and the V segment lost 3 bases, leaving 15 bases of the junction unmatched. Germline CDR1 and CDR2: MNHNS and SASEGT. The CDR3 DNA follows: TGTGCCAGCAGTGATCTCCGGACTAGCGGCACAAAGAGGGATACGCAGTATTTT. Encoded protein: CASSDLRTSGTKRDTQYF.

V gene TRBV19 combines with J gene TRBJ2-7, with TRBD1 identical over 9 bases. Germline V gene data show CDR1 as LNHDA and CDR2 as SQIVND (reference sequence). CDR3 length equals 13 residues. The junction had 7 bases not matched to a gene; V was cut back by 7 bases and J by 6 bases. CDR3 in DNA: TGTGCCAGTAAAGGACAGGGGTCGATCGAGCAGTACTTC. This translates into CASKGQGSIEQYF.

The rearrangement joins TRBV7-9 to TRBJ2-3; 12 bases map to TRBD2. The V gene's germline CDR1 is SEHNR and CDR2 FQNEAQ (reference sequence). The CDR3 consists of 15 residues. With V trimmed by 5 bases and J by 1 base, 1 base remained unmatched. The CDR3 bases are TGTGCCAGCAGCGGACTAGCGGGGCGCACAGATACGCAGTATTTT. Protein sequence: CASSGLAGRTDTQYF. Combining the CDR3 with reference TRBV7-9 and TRBJ2-3 gives the whole variable domain DTGVSQNPRHKITKRGQNVTFRCDPISEHNRLYWYRQTLGQGPEFLTYFQNEAQLEKSRLLSDRFSAERPKGSFSTLEIQRTEQGDSAMYLCASSGLAGRTDTQYFGPGTRLTVL.

This clone was counted between two and nine times. This chain uses TRBV6-1 with TRBJ2-7; TRBD1 might be the D (5 bases). CDR3 length: 13 amino acids. Trimming took 2 bases from V and 2 from J, leaving 7 bases between them. Germline values: CDR1 MNHNS, CDR2 SASEGT. The DNA of the CDR3 is TGTGCCAGCAGTGAAAGGGGCCCCTACGAGCAGTACTTC. It encodes CASSERGPYEQYF.

The chain combines TRBV15 with TRBJ2-7; D may be TRBD1 (7 bases). Germline V lookup: CDR1 LNHNV, CDR2 YYDKDF (reference sequence). This CDR3 contains 13 residues. V gave up 3 bases and J gave up 5 bases, with 11 bases separating them. CDR3 amino acids: CATSSDREDEQYF. The DNA of the CDR3 is TGTGCCACCAGCAGTGACAGGGAGGACGAGCAGTACTTC.

This clone has just a few counts. V is TRBV7-8 and J is TRBJ2-5, with 10 bases fitting TRBD2. The CDR3 covers 14 residues. The germline CDR1 and CDR2 sequences are SGHVS and FQNEAQ. J gave up 0 bases and V 7 bases, and 2 bases lay outside the gene matches. Here the CDR3 reads CASIAGGYQETQYF. The CDR3 DNA reads TGTGCCAGCATAGCGGGAGGTTACCAAGAGACCCAGTACTTC.